One sample yielded the 16 T cell receptor beta chains listed below, sequenced in a study of neurological immune-mediated disorders. From the 5' RACE reads, TCRdb called clonotypes with MiXCR, one entry per CDR3 protein. The profile shows around 19,000 distinct CDR3 sequences, around a tenth of them singletons. Specimen: CD8+ T cells from blood. The receptors were gathered from a woman aged 45-65 years in good health.

This clonotype was picked up many times. The gene calls are TRBV7-6 and TRBJ2-7; 7 bases match TRBD2. The CDR3 is 13 amino acids. Germline CDR1 reads SGHVS; CDR2 reads FNYEAQ. Germline trimming cut 8 bases from V and 1 base from J; bases unmatched to any gene: 5. The CDR3 is CASAGEVSYEQYF. DNA of the CDR3: TGTGCCAGCGCGGGGGAGGTATCCTACGAGCAGTACTTC.

This clonotype was detected many times. The chain joins TRBV20-1 to TRBJ2-7; the D is unclear. The germline V and J ends were trimmed by 0 bases and 3 bases, with 18 bases remaining between them. The CDR3 sequence is 16 residues long. In germline, CDR1 is DFQATT, CDR2 SNEGSKA (reference sequence). The CDR3 bases are TGCAGTGCTAGAGATCCTCTTGTGGACGCCATCTACGAGCAGTACTTC. Amino acids: CSARDPLVDAIYEQYF.

This clonotype was observed a handful of times. The chain has TRBV12-3 or TRBV12-4 and TRBJ2-1; D could derive from TRBD1 or TRBD2 (5 bases each). The CDR3 is made up of 14 amino acids. V lost 6 bases and J lost 5, with 14 bases in between. The CDR3 loop is CASSFLRGDNEQFF. The CDR3 region has the DNA TGTGCCAGCAGCTTCTTACGAGGGGACAATGAGCAGTTCTTC.

This clonotype was recorded many times. J is TRBJ2-5 and V is TRBV28; 12 bases map to TRBD2. Germline V CDR1 and CDR2: MDHEN, SYDVKM. Trimming cost V 5 bases and J 6 bases; bases outside gene matches: 7. The CDR3 totals 15 residues. CDR3 coding DNA: TGTGCCAGCAGTCCGACTAGCGGGGGCCTGAAGACCCAGTACTTC. Its translation: CASSPTSGGLKTQYF.

This clonotype was counted many times. The rearrangement links TRBV29-1 to TRBJ2-3; 9 bases match TRBD2. CDR1 is SQVTM, CDR2 ANQGSEA, per germline. V was pared by 7 bases and J by 3 bases, with 5 bases of the junction left unmatched. This CDR3 region has 13 residues. The DNA of the CDR3 is TGCAGCGCCCGGACTAGCGAAACAGATACGCAGTATTTT. It yields the protein CSARTSETDTQYF.

V is TRBV7-9 and J is TRBJ2-7; 8 bases line up with TRBD1. This CDR3 region has 14 residues. V shed 5 bases and J 3 bases; nucleotides not matched to a gene: 6. Germline assignment: CDR1 SEHNR and CDR2 FQNEAQ (reference sequence). The CDR3 is CASSAPTGDYEQYF. The CDR3 DNA is TGTGCCAGCAGCGCCCCGACAGGGGACTACGAGCAGTACTTC. The full variable domain, its missing parts supplied by reference TRBV7-9 and TRBJ2-7, is DTGVSQNPRHKITKRGQNVTFRCDPISEHNRLYWYRQTLGQGPEFLTYFQNEAQLEKSRLLSDRFSAERPKGSFSTLEIQRTEQGDSAMYLCASSAPTGDYEQYFGPGTRLTVT.

This clonotype came up many times. The chain carries TRBV7-3 and TRBJ2-3; D is perhaps TRBD2 (7 bases). The CDR3 spans 16 residues. CDR1 and CDR2 (germline): SGHTA, FQGTGA. Trimming took 1 base from V and 4 from J, leaving 15 bases between them. The CDR3 sequence is CASSLNGGGPADTQYF. The CDR3 bases are TGTGCCAGCAGCTTAAATGGGGGGGGCCCCGCAGATACGCAGTATTTT.

This clonotype was counted many times. The rearrangement joins TRBV9 to TRBJ1-1; D might be TRBD1 (5 bases). The CDR3 is 15 residues long. V dropped 2 bases and J dropped 3 bases, with 14 bases sitting between them. Germline V gene data show CDR1 as SGDLS and CDR2 as YYNGEE. Here the CDR3 reads CASSVSGNRYTEAFF. The CDR3 bases are TGTGCCAGCAGCGTGTCAGGGAACAGGTACACTGAAGCTTTCTTT.

In this sample, this clonotype turned up many times. The gene calls are TRBV20-1 and TRBJ2-3; TRBD2 agrees at 13 bases. The CDR3 is 18 residues long. The V segment lost 2 bases and the J segment 2 bases; nucleotides outside the gene matches: 10. Germline-derived CDR1 and CDR2 are DFQATT and SNEGSKA (reference sequence). This CDR3 is CSARRTSGGALNTDTQYF. The CDR3 DNA reads TGCAGTGCTAGACGCACTAGCGGGGGGGCCCTGAACACAGATACGCAGTATTTT.

This clonotype has at least ten counts. The CDR3 DNA sequence: TGCAGCGTTGAAGACTACATTGACTGGGAGGGATCATCCTCTGGGGCCAACGTCCTGACTTTC. Translating gives CSVEDYIDWEGSSSGANVLTF. The genes are TRBV29-1 and TRBJ2-6, with TRBD2 identical over 7 bases. Germline V lookup: CDR1 SQVTM, CDR2 ANQGSEA. The V and J ends lost 0 bases and 0 bases, in that order; junction bases with no gene match: 17. CDR3 length: 21 amino acids.

This clonotype appeared many times. V gene TRBV7-2 combines with J gene TRBJ2-2; 10 bases match TRBD2. The CDR3 length is 16 residues. The ends lost 8 bases at V and 7 bases at J; junction bases unmatched: 13. The germline CDR1 and CDR2 sequences are SGHTA and FQGNSA. CDR3 protein: CASGRRAGGRVGELFF. The CDR3 DNA reads as TGTGCCAGCGGGCGGAGAGCGGGGGGGAGGGTCGGGGAGCTGTTTTTT.

This clonotype was seen many times. The genes are TRBV29-1 and TRBJ1-1; D gene ambiguous. With 1 base removed from V and 5 bases from J, the gap between germline ends came to 11 bases. Germline CDR1 and CDR2: SQVTM and ANQGSEA. This CDR3 has 13 amino acids. CDR3 region: CSVEGFGRTEAFF. DNA of the CDR3: TGCAGCGTTGAAGGGTTCGGGAGGACTGAAGCTTTCTTT.

This clonotype was counted at least ten times. The rearrangement links TRBV7-8 to TRBJ2-7, with 7 bases that match TRBD2. From germline, CDR1 is SGHVS and CDR2 FQNEAQ. J gave up 0 bases and V 4 bases, and 9 bases lay outside the gene matches. This CDR3 has 16 amino acids. CDR3 protein: CASSSAGVGSSYEQYF. The DNA of the CDR3 is TGTGCCAGCAGCTCCGCGGGGGTGGGGAGCTCCTACGAGCAGTACTTC.

This clonotype was seen at least ten times. The genes are TRBV27 and TRBJ1-1; D is unclear. Germline CDR1 is MNHEY and CDR2 is SMNVEV (reference sequence). This CDR3 is built from 13 residues. V was pared by 5 bases and J by 1 base, with 8 bases between. The CDR3 sequence is CASSKRANTEAFF. The DNA for the CDR3 is TGTGCCAGCAGTAAACGGGCGAACACTGAAGCTTTCTTT.

This clonotype was detected only a few times. The chain couples TRBV2 to TRBJ2-1, with 7 bases fitting TRBD2. V trimming: 7 bases; J trimming: 7 bases; junction bases outside the gene matches: 16. The CDR3 is made up of 16 amino acids. Germline CDR1 reads SNHLY; CDR2 reads FYNNEI. The CDR3 spells CASKIPAGDSWNEQFF. The CDR3 bases are TGTGCCAGCAAAATTCCTGCGGGAGATTCCTGGAATGAGCAGTTCTTC. Full variable domain (outside the CDR3, taken from reference TRBV2 and TRBJ2-1): EPEVTQTPSHQVTQMGQEVILRCVPISNHLYFYWYRQILGQKVEFLVSFYNNEISEKSEIFDDQFSVERPDGSNFTLKIRSTKLEDSAMYFCASKIPAGDSWNEQFFGPGTRLTVL.

This clonotype was recorded many times. V usage is TRBV28 and J usage is TRBJ2-1; 11 bases match TRBD2. Looked up from germline, CDR1 is MDHEN and CDR2 is SYDVKM. The CDR3 is made up of 17 amino acids. Trimming cost V 1 base and J 2 bases; bases outside gene matches: 4. The CDR3 loop is CASSLYPSGGPYNEQFF. The CDR3, as DNA: TGTGCCAGCAGTTTATATCCTAGCGGGGGGCCCTACAATGAGCAGTTCTTC.